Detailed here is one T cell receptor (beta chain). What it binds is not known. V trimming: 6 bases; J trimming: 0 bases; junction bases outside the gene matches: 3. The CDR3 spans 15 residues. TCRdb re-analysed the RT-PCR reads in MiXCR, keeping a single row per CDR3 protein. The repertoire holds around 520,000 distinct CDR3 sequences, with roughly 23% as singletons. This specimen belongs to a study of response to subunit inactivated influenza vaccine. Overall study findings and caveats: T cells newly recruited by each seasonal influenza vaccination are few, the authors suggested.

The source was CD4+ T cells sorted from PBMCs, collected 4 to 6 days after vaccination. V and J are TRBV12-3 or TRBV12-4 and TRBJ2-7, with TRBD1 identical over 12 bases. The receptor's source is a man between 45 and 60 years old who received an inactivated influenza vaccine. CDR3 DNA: TGTGCCAGCAGGAGGGACAGGGGGCACTCCTACGAGCAGTACTTC. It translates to CASRRDRGHSYEQYF.